The subject of this entry is one T cell receptor (beta chain). This sample is drawn from a study of control samples from healthy donors and cancer patients. Profiling relied on immunoSEQ multiplex PCR, and the TCRdb table lists in-frame clones only, not all of them. The table includes 400,000 to 450,000 clones, 90% detected once. This CDR3 has 16 amino acids. Germline CDR1 SGHRS, CDR2 YFSETQ. The J segment lost 4 bases and the V segment lost 0 bases, leaving 6 bases of the junction unmatched. The receptor was derived from a man in his forties or fifties with head and neck cancer. J is TRBJ2-3 and V is TRBV5-1, with TRBD2 matching over 9 bases. The source material was PBMCs. This chain's CDR3 is CASSLDSGGIADTQYF. The CDR3 DNA reads as TGCGCCAGCAGCTTGGATAGCGGGGGTATCGCAGATACGCAGTATTTT. Drawing the rest from reference TRBV5-1 and TRBJ2-3, the complete variable domain is KAGVTQTPRYLIKTRGQQVTLSCSPISGHRSVSWYQQTPGQGLQFLFEYFSETQRNKGNFPGRFSGRQFSNSRSEMNVSTLELGDSALYLCASSLDSGGIADTQYFGPGTRLTVL.